Below, 27 T cell receptor beta chains from the same sample are listed, as sequenced in a study of beta chain features in type 1 diabetes. Their specific antigens are unknown. General study findings and limits: Type 1 diabetes patients had TCRB CDR3s that were shorter (moderately but significantly so) in all four CD4+ subsets.

The entirety of the isolated RNA underwent reverse transcription, so expressed TCRB transcripts were sequenced. The repertoire was sequenced with immunoSEQ multiplex PCR; TCRdb's copy has only in-frame clones and lacks some. The repertoire has some 640,000 clones, about 14% of them found once; the top ten carry approximately 0.039%. Sequencing input: naive CD4+ T cells from blood. The receptor set was obtained from a man between 18 and 35 years old with type 1 diabetes.

This clone was detected only a few times. The chain uses TRBV18 and TRBJ2-7; the D is unclear. Germline lookup yields CDR1 KGHSH and CDR2 LQKENI. V lost 2 bases to trimming and J lost 5 bases, with 10 bases between them. This CDR3 spans 13 amino acids. CDR3 DNA: TGTGCCAGCTCACCAGTGAAAAGCAACGAGCAGTACTTC. Translation: CASSPVKSNEQYF.

J is TRBJ2-3 and V is TRBV4-1; D call uncertain. Germline CDR1 and CDR2: MGHRA and YSYEKL. The CDR3 sequence is 15 residues long. Trimming stripped 5 bases from V and 2 bases from J, with 14 bases between. CDR3 sequence reads: CASSSERGLTDTQYF. Written as DNA, the CDR3 is TGCGCCAGCAGCTCCGAGAGAGGTCTCACAGATACGCAGTATTTT.

This clone has a handful of counts. The rearrangement links TRBV7-9 to TRBJ1-2; 7 positions agree with TRBD1. V lost 3 bases to trimming and J lost 6 bases; unmatched junction nucleotides: 13. The V gene's germline CDR1 is SEHNR and CDR2 FQNEAQ (reference sequence). CDR3 size: 16 residues. This chain's CDR3 is CASSLDRTGTDDGYTF. CDR3 nucleotides: TGTGCCAGCAGCTTGGATAGAACCGGGACAGACGATGGCTACACCTTC.

This clone was counted between two and nine times. This chain links TRBV6-1 with TRBJ2-5; a weak D match, TRBD1 (6 bases). Trimming removed 6 bases from V and 4 bases from J, with 15 bases in between. This CDR3 comprises 14 residues. Germline loops: CDR1 MNHNS, CDR2 SASEGT. CDR3 nucleotides: TGTGCCAGCAGACCTACAGGGTCGGTAGAGACCCAGTACTTC. This encodes CASRPTGSVETQYF.

The chain has TRBV7-8 and TRBJ2-1; the D is unclear. V lost 1 base and J 6 bases, leaving 10 bases between the germline ends. This CDR3 spans 14 amino acids. Germline CDR1 and CDR2: SGHVS and FQNEAQ. The CDR3 DNA follows: TGTGCCAGCAGCTTAGTCCGAGCATTCAATGAGCAGTTCTTC. Its protein is CASSLVRAFNEQFF.

This clone was seen a handful of times. The chain employs TRBV20-1 and TRBJ2-7; D gene ambiguous. This CDR3 is 11 amino acids long. Deletions cut 1 base from V and 3 bases from J, with 4 bases between. Germline V lookup: CDR1 DFQATT, CDR2 SNEGSKA (reference sequence). Written as DNA, the CDR3 is TGCAGTGCTAGAGGGTACTACGAGCAGTACTTC. Its translation: CSARGYYEQYF.

The chain couples TRBV2 to TRBJ1-3; D not certain. Trimming left V 4 bases short and J 0 bases short, with 7 bases between. The CDR3 length is 14 residues. From germline, CDR1 is SNHLY and CDR2 FYNNEI. The CDR3 spells CASSASSSGNTIYF. CDR3 nucleotides: TGTGCCAGCAGTGCATCCAGCTCTGGAAACACCATATATTTT.

The J gene is TRBJ1-1, the V gene TRBV7-2; the D is unclear. Germline V gene sequence: CDR1 SGHTA, CDR2 FQGNSA. V lost 3 bases, J lost 10 bases, and 15 bases lay in between. CDR3 length equals 13 residues. The CDR3 sequence: CASSFKGSRVAFF. CDR3 in DNA: TGTGCCAGCAGCTTCAAGGGTAGTAGGGTAGCTTTCTTT. The full variable domain, completed using reference TRBV7-2 and TRBJ1-1, is GAGVSQSPSNKVTEKGKDVELRCDPISGHTALYWYRQSLGQGLEFLIYFQGNSAPDKSGLPSDRFSAERTGGSVSTLTIQRTQQEDSAVYLCASSFKGSRVAFFGQGTRLTVV.

This clone was counted between two and nine times. The rearrangement links TRBV11-2 to TRBJ2-5, with D perhaps matching TRBD1 (6 bases). CDR1 is SGHAT and CDR2 is FQNNGV in the germline V gene. Trimming took off 3 bases at V and 5 bases at J, with 13 bases between the two ends. CDR3 length: 14 residues. CDR3 sequence reads: CASSFNRVAETQYF. The CDR3 nucleotides are TGTGCCAGCAGCTTCAACAGGGTCGCCGAGACCCAGTACTTC.

There are a few counts of this clone. The rearrangement uses TRBV14 and TRBJ2-5, with 8 nucleotides matching TRBD1. In germline, CDR1 is SGHDN, CDR2 FVKESK. The CDR3 has 14 amino acids. After removal of 5 bases from V and 4 bases from J, the junction contained 6 bases not matched to a gene. The CDR3 spells CASSDDRGGETQYF. CDR3 DNA sequence: TGTGCCAGCAGCGACGACAGGGGAGGAGAGACCCAGTACTTC.

This clone has just a few counts. This chain links TRBV10-3 with TRBJ1-2, with D unresolved. Trimming took off 4 bases at V and 7 bases at J, with 7 bases between the two ends. The CDR3 length is 11 residues. Germline-derived CDR1 and CDR2 are ENHRY and SYGVKD. CDR3 protein: CAISVASGYTF. The CDR3 coding sequence is TGTGCCATCAGTGTGGCGAGTGGCTACACCTTC.

This rearrangement joins TRBV5-4 to TRBJ1-2; unclear D gene. Trimming left V 0 bases short and J 3 bases short, with 12 bases between. The length of the CDR3 is 15 residues. CDR1 and CDR2 (germline): SGHNT, YYREEE (reference sequence). The CDR3 DNA follows: TGTGCCAGCAGCTTGGATGGGGAAACTTACTATGGCTACACCTTC. Translated: CASSLDGETYYGYTF.

The chain is built from TRBV30 and TRBJ1-2, with D possibly matching TRBD1 (5 bases). Germline-derived CDR1 and CDR2 are GTSNPN and SVGIG (reference sequence). The V gene lost 5 bases and the J gene lost 3 bases, with 13 bases spanning the gap. The CDR3 loop spans 13 amino acids. The CDR3 protein is CAWGDPWDYGYTF. CDR3 nucleotides: TGTGCCTGGGGGGACCCATGGGACTATGGCTACACCTTC.

This clone has more than one count but fewer than ten. The V call is TRBV2, the J call TRBJ1-5; D possibly corresponds to TRBD1 (5 bases). The CDR3 runs to 14 residues. CDR1 is SNHLY and CDR2 is FYNNEI in the germline V gene. Trimming cost V 7 bases and J 3 bases, with 13 bases left between them. The DNA for the CDR3 is TGTGCCAGCAACGTAGGGGCCCACAATCAGCCCCAGCATTTT. Its protein is CASNVGAHNQPQHF.

The CDR3 loop reads CASSADIGTDTQYF. The CDR3 nucleotides are TGTGCCAGCTCAGCGGACATAGGCACAGATACGCAGTATTTT. The chain carries TRBV18 and TRBJ2-3; weak D call: TRBD1 (5 bases). The V end was cut by 5 bases, the J end by 1 base, with 10 bases between. The V gene's germline CDR1 is KGHSH and CDR2 LQKENI. The CDR3 is 14 amino acids.

The chain is built from TRBV29-1 and TRBJ1-5; D might be TRBD1 (5 bases). Deletions cut 5 bases from V and 6 bases from J, with 14 bases between. The CDR3 has 13 amino acids. CDR1 is SQVTM and CDR2 is ANQGSEA in the germline V gene. The CDR3, as DNA: TGCAGCGTTCAGGGTCCCTTGGGTCAGCCCCAGCATTTT. Its translation is CSVQGPLGQPQHF.

This clone appeared a few times. J is TRBJ2-5 and V is TRBV6-6; TRBD2 is a possible D gene (6 bases). There are 12 residues in the CDR3. Germline V lookup: CDR1 MNHNY, CDR2 SVGAGI (reference sequence). Trimming pared 11 bases from V and 9 bases from J, leaving 19 bases between. The CDR3 nucleotides read TGTGCCTCCTCGACGCGGGGCCCAGCCCAGTACTTC. Translated: CASSTRGPAQYF.

The chain links TRBV7-2 to TRBJ2-7; 8 bases line up with TRBD2. The germline CDR1 and CDR2 sequences are SGHTA and FQGNSA. The CDR3 is 14 residues long. The ends lost 5 bases at V and 4 bases at J; junction bases unmatched: 7. CDR3 DNA: TGTGCCAGCAGCCCGGGACTAGAAAAGTACGAGCAGTACTTC. Its translation: CASSPGLEKYEQYF.

V usage is TRBV9 and J usage is TRBJ1-3, with D uncertain. Per the germline V gene, CDR1 is SGDLS and CDR2 is YYNGEE. The ends were cut back, 2 bases at V and 3 bases at J, with 9 bases in the middle. The CDR3 contains 14 residues. CDR3 in DNA: TGTGCCAGCAGCGTGGAGTTCGGTGGAAACACCATATATTTT. Its translation is CASSVEFGGNTIYF.

This clone showed up just a few times. CDR3 nucleotides: TGTGCCAGCAGTGAAATTGCGAGAGAGACCCAGTACTTC. This encodes CASSEIARETQYF. This chain connects TRBV2 to TRBJ2-5; D is ambiguous. There are 13 residues in the CDR3. Trimming removed 2 bases from V and 4 bases from J, with 8 bases in between. Per the germline V gene, CDR1 is SNHLY and CDR2 is FYNNEI.

This clone turned up a few times. The rearrangement links TRBV29-1 to TRBJ2-1; 16 nucleotides agree with TRBD2. V shed 3 bases, J shed 8 bases, and the junction held 7 bases outside the gene matches. Germline lookup yields CDR1 SQVTM and CDR2 ANQGSEA. This CDR3 has 16 residues. The chain's CDR3 is CSVEGGLAGGPDEQFF. The CDR3, as DNA: TGCAGCGTTGAGGGGGGACTAGCGGGAGGGCCGGATGAGCAGTTCTTC.

In this sample, this clone turned up a few times. The chain uses TRBV4-1 and TRBJ2-1; tentatively, D is TRBD2 (7 bases). Trimming shortened V by 6 bases and J by 1 base, and 16 bases separated the two germline ends. The CDR3 extends over 16 amino acids. Germline CDR1 is MGHRA and CDR2 is YSYEKL. DNA for the CDR3: TGCGCCAGCAGGAGGGAGGGGGTTGGGTCCTACAATGAGCAGTTCTTC. Translation: CASRREGVGSYNEQFF.

This clone was found once. The chain carries TRBV14 and TRBJ1-1; 9 bases match TRBD1. Losses at the gene ends were 1 base for V and 2 bases for J; bases not matched to a gene: 5. The CDR3 extends over 16 amino acids. Germline V gene sequence: CDR1 SGHDN, CDR2 FVKESK. The CDR3 sequence is CASSQVRDRDNTEAFF. The CDR3 nucleotides are TGTGCCAGCAGCCAAGTTCGGGACAGGGATAACACTGAAGCTTTCTTT.

The chain is built from TRBV29-1 and TRBJ2-4; no firm D call. CDR3 length: 14 amino acids. CDR1 SQVTM and CDR2 ANQGSEA come from the germline V gene. The germline V and J ends were trimmed by 2 bases and 0 bases, with 8 bases remaining between them. The CDR3 DNA sequence: TGCAGCGTTGAACAAGCCTTAGCCAAAAACATTCAGTACTTC. It yields the protein CSVEQALAKNIQYF.

This clone was counted between two and nine times. The chain links TRBV18 to TRBJ1-5; D is uncertain. The CDR3 extends over 13 amino acids. Germline values: CDR1 KGHSH, CDR2 LQKENI. Trimming removed 3 bases from V and 0 bases from J, with 3 bases in between. The CDR3 reads CASSPFSNQPQHF. CDR3 coding DNA: TGTGCCAGCTCACCTTTTAGCAATCAGCCCCAGCATTTT.

There are a few counts of this clone. This chain uses TRBV30 with TRBJ1-5; D gene unclear. Trimming pared 3 bases from V and 6 bases from J, leaving 12 bases between. There are 13 residues in the CDR3. Germline CDR1 is GTSNPN and CDR2 is SVGIG (reference sequence). The CDR3: CAWSTRGVQPQHF. For the CDR3, the DNA is TGTGCCTGGAGCACACGTGGGGTTCAGCCCCAGCATTTT.

This clone was found a few times. The chain uses TRBV29-1 and TRBJ1-2; no clear D. The germline V gene has CDR1 SQVTM and CDR2 ANQGSEA. There are 15 residues in the CDR3. Trimming shortened V by 0 bases and J by 6 bases, and 17 bases separated the two germline ends. CDR3 residues: CSVEDGLPLEDGYTF. The CDR3 region has the DNA TGCAGCGTTGAAGACGGCCTCCCACTCGAGGATGGCTACACCTTC. Filled out from reference TRBV29-1 and TRBJ1-2, the complete variable domain reads SAVISQKPSRDICQRGTSLTIQCQVDSQVTMMFWYRQQPGQSLTLIATANQGSEATYESGFVIDKFPISRPNLTFSTLTVSNMSPEDSSIYLCSVEDGLPLEDGYTFGSGTRLTVV.